This T cell receptor (beta chain) was documented in a study of T cell repertoires in cytomegalovirus infection. Overall study: It can be stated that public TCR beta signatures indicated CMV infection as well as a matching HLA type.

This clonotype has ten or more counts. One entry per CDR3 protein, called by TCRdb with MiXCR from the reads. Found here are about 460,000 distinct CDR3 sequences, 11% of them singletons; the top ten hold more than 8.5%. The source of this sequence is a human donor in good health (CMV status not recorded). Some clones in this sample may be carry-over from other donors' samples. Source material: PBMCs.

This chain's CDR3 is CASSAAPGANVLTF. Written as DNA, the CDR3 is TGTGCCAGCAGCGCGGCGCCTGGGGCCAACGTCCTGACTTTC. The chain couples TRBV11-2 to TRBJ2-6; no clear D. Per germline, CDR1 SGHAT and CDR2 FQNNGV. This CDR3 region has 14 residues. The V gene lost 5 bases and the J gene lost 2 bases, with 7 bases spanning the gap. Full variable domain (outside the CDR3, taken from reference TRBV11-2 and TRBJ2-6): EAGVAQSPRYKIIEKRQSVAFWCNPISGHATLYWYQQILGQGPKLLIQFQNNGVVDDSQLPKDRFSAERLKGVDSTLKIQPAKLEDSAVYLCASSAAPGANVLTFGAGSRLTVL.